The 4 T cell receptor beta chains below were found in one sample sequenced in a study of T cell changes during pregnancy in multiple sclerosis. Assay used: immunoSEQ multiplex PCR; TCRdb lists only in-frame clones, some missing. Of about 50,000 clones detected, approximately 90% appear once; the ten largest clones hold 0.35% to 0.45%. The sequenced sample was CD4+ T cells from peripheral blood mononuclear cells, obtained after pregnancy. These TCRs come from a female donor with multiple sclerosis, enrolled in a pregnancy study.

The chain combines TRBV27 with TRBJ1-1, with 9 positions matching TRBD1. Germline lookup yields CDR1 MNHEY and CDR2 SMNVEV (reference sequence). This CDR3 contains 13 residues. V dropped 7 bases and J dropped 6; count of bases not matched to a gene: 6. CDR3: CASTDRGGSEAFF. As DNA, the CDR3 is TGTGCCAGCACAGACAGGGGGGGATCTGAAGCTTTCTTT.

In DNA form, the CDR3 reads TGTGCCTGGAGTGCTTTGCAGGGGGCAAACGATAATTCACCCCTCCACTTT. Residues: CAWSALQGANDNSPLHF. The chain has TRBV30 and TRBJ1-6; TRBD1 aligns across 8 bases. J gave up 5 bases and V 1 base, and 10 bases lay outside the gene matches. From germline, CDR1 is GTSNPN and CDR2 SVGIG (reference sequence). The CDR3 runs 17 residues.

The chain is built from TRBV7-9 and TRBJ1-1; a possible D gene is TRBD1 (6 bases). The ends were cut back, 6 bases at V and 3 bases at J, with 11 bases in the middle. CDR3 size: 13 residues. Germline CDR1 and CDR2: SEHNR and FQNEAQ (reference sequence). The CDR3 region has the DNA TGTGCCAGCAGTCCCGGACAGTACACTGAAGCTTTCTTT. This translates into CASSPGQYTEAFF.

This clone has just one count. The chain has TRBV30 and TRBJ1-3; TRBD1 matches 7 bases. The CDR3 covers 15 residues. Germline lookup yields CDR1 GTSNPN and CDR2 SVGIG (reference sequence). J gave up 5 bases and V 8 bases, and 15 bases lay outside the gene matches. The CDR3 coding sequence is TGTGCCGGGGTACCGGGGCAGGGGGAACGAAACACCATATATTTT. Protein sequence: CAGVPGQGERNTIYF.